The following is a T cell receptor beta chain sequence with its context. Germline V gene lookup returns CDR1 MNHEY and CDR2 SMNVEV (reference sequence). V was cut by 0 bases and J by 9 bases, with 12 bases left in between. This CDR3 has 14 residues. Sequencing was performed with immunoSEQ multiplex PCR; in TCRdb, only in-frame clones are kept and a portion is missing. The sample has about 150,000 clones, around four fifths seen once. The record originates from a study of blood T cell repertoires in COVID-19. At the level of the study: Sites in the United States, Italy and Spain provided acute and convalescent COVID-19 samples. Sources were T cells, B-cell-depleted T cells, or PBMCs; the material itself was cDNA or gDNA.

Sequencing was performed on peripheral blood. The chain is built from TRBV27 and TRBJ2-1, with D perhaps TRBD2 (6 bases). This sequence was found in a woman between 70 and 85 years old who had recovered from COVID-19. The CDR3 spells CASSLSWRGTEQFF. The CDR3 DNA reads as TGTGCCAGCAGTTTATCGTGGCGGGGTACTGAGCAGTTCTTC.